The 24 T cell receptor beta chains presented below share a single source sample, sequenced in a study of siplizumab effects on memory and regulatory T cells. The protocol was immunoSEQ multiplex PCR, while the TCRdb copy is restricted to in-frame clones and leaves out a portion. The repertoire includes over 90,000 clones, 90% to 95% of them detected once, and about 1.1% sits in the top ten. The source material was CD4+ T cells sorted from blood. Receptor source: a human donor in good health.

The chain combines TRBV5-1 with TRBJ1-5, with a possible D match to TRBD1 (6 bases). CDR1 is SGHRS, CDR2 YFSETQ, per germline. The V end lost 4 bases, the J end lost 0 bases, and 14 bases lay between the germline ends. The CDR3 is made up of 16 amino acids. CDR3 sequence: CASSQNGQYSNQPQHF. The CDR3 DNA reads as TGCGCCAGCAGCCAGAACGGACAGTATAGCAATCAGCCCCAGCATTTT.

This clone was recorded once. V usage is TRBV6-5 and J usage is TRBJ2-1; TRBD2 matches 8 bases. The V and J ends lost 0 bases and 5 bases, in that order; junction bases with no gene match: 3. Germline V gene data show CDR1 as MNHEY and CDR2 as SVGAGI. The CDR3 is 15 residues long. The chain's CDR3 is CASSYSAGGHNEQFF. CDR3 nucleotide sequence: TGTGCCAGCAGTTACTCTGCGGGAGGCCACAATGAGCAGTTCTTC.

This chain joins TRBV2 and TRBJ1-2, with unresolved D. The V end was cut by 2 bases, the J end by 0 bases, with 10 bases between. The germline CDR1 and CDR2 sequences are SNHLY and FYNNEI. The length of the CDR3 is 15 residues. CDR3: CASSEQAGANYGYTF. For the CDR3, the DNA is TGTGCCAGCAGTGAACAGGCCGGAGCTAACTATGGCTACACCTTC.

The gene calls are TRBV7-9 and TRBJ2-2; D is undetermined. This CDR3 has 15 amino acids. Trimming shortened V by 2 bases and J by 6 bases, and 13 bases separated the two germline ends. CDR1 is SEHNR, CDR2 FQNEAQ, per germline (reference sequence). For the CDR3, the DNA is TGTGCCAGCAGCTTACCTAGAATTTCTCCCGGGGAGCTGTTTTTT. Protein: CASSLPRISPGELFF.

The rearrangement uses TRBV18 and TRBJ1-3; D is ambiguous. The germline V and J ends were trimmed by 5 bases and 0 bases, with 17 bases remaining between them. Germline loops: CDR1 KGHSH, CDR2 LQKENI. There are 17 residues in the CDR3. CDR3 coding DNA: TGTGCCAGCTCAACACGCGCGACGAGGAGCTCTGGAAACACCATATATTTT. Encoded protein: CASSTRATRSSGNTIYF.

The chain uses TRBV6-5 and TRBJ2-5, with TRBD2 identical over 7 bases. Germline V gene data show CDR1 as MNHEY and CDR2 as SVGAGI. The CDR3 sequence is 15 residues long. The V gene end was trimmed by 0 bases and the J gene end by 2 bases; junction bases not matched to a gene: 3. The CDR3, as DNA: TGTGCCAGCAGTTACTCGTCGGGGGGTCAAGAGACCCAGTACTTC. Protein: CASSYSSGGQETQYF.

This chain connects TRBV19 to TRBJ1-2; D is possibly TRBD1 (5 bases). The germline CDR1 and CDR2 sequences are LNHDA and SQIVND (reference sequence). The CDR3 is 16 amino acids. Deletions cut 3 bases from V and 3 bases from J, with 17 bases between. CDR3 region: CASSIFGAHSDYGYTF. CDR3 sequence (DNA): TGTGCCAGTAGTATCTTTGGGGCGCATTCCGACTATGGCTACACCTTC.

The chain employs TRBV27 and TRBJ2-3; the D call may be TRBD1 or TRBD2 (5 bases each). This CDR3 has 16 amino acids. Germline V gene sequence: CDR1 MNHEY, CDR2 SMNVEV (reference sequence). Trimming left V 3 bases short and J 2 bases short, with 15 bases between. DNA of the CDR3: TGTGCCAGCAGTTTCAGGGAGATACGTCTCACAGATACGCAGTATTTT. Translating it yields CASSFREIRLTDTQYF.

J is TRBJ2-7 and V is TRBV29-1, with D possibly being TRBD2 (6 bases). V was cut by 4 bases and J by 9 bases, with 19 bases left in between. The CDR3 length is 13 residues. Germline V CDR1 and CDR2: SQVTM, ANQGSEA. The CDR3 DNA reads as TGCAGCGTTGTAACAGGCGGGGAGGCTGGGCAGTACTTC. This sequence encodes CSVVTGGEAGQYF.

This chain links TRBV5-1 with TRBJ1-1; possibly TRBD1 for D (5 bases). Between the trimmed V and J ends, which lost 6 bases and 1 base, there was a span of 16 bases. The CDR3 spans 15 residues. Germline V gene data show CDR1 as SGHRS and CDR2 as YFSETQ. CDR3 amino acids: CASTPGRTQNTEAFF. In DNA, the CDR3 is TGCGCCAGCACCCCGGGGCGCACACAGAACACTGAAGCTTTCTTT.

Written as DNA, the CDR3 is TGTGCCAGCAGCATTCGGCGTAGCAAAGGAGAGACCCAGTACTTC. This codes for CASSIRRSKGETQYF. The chain joins TRBV7-8 to TRBJ2-5, with D hard to call. V lost 5 bases and J 4 bases, leaving 17 bases between the germline ends. CDR3 length: 15 amino acids. In germline, CDR1 is SGHVS, CDR2 FQNEAQ.

This clone is a singleton in its sample. The chain links TRBV6-6 to TRBJ2-7, with D perhaps TRBD1 or TRBD2 (5 bases each). The germline V and J ends were trimmed by 0 bases and 2 bases, with 11 bases remaining between them. The CDR3 is 15 residues long. Per germline, CDR1 MNHNY and CDR2 SVGAGI (reference sequence). The CDR3 nucleotides are TGTGCCAGCAGTTACTCGAGGGGCGACCCCTACGAGCAGTACTTC. Its protein product is CASSYSRGDPYEQYF.

The rearrangement links TRBV28 to TRBJ1-1, with a tentative D call TRBD1 (6 bases). V lost 6 bases and J lost 5, with 19 bases in between. From germline, CDR1 is MDHEN and CDR2 SYDVKM. The CDR3 sequence is 15 residues long. This CDR3 is CASSSRGREATEAFF. The DNA for the CDR3 is TGTGCCAGCAGCTCCAGGGGAAGGGAGGCGACTGAAGCTTTCTTT.

The rearrangement links TRBV11-3 to TRBJ2-7, with 9 bases lining up with TRBD2. V shed 5 bases, J shed 4 bases, and the junction held 12 bases outside the gene matches. This CDR3 spans 16 amino acids. Germline assignment: CDR1 SGHNT and CDR2 YENEEA. CDR3 protein: CASSTASGGSSYEQYF. CDR3 DNA sequence: TGTGCCAGCAGCACCGCCAGCGGGGGGAGCTCGTACGAGCAGTACTTC.

The chain uses TRBV2 and TRBJ2-2; perhaps TRBD1 as D (5 bases). V lost 5 bases and J 1 base, leaving 5 bases between the germline ends. The germline gives CDR1 SNHLY, CDR2 FYNNEI. The CDR3 length is 13 residues. The CDR3 is CASSTGNTGELFF. In DNA, the CDR3 is TGTGCCAGCAGTACAGGGAACACCGGGGAGCTGTTTTTT.

The V call is TRBV7-2, the J call TRBJ1-1; tentatively, D is TRBD1 (5 bases). The length of the CDR3 is 15 residues. CDR1 is SGHTA and CDR2 is FQGNSA in the germline V gene. V was cut by 0 bases and J by 9 bases, with 17 bases left in between. In DNA form, the CDR3 reads TGTGCCAGCAGCTTAGCGGGGGGGGTGAGCATCAAAGCTTTCTTT. This sequence encodes CASSLAGGVSIKAFF. The entire variable domain, with the rest obtained from reference TRBV7-2 and TRBJ1-1, is as follows: GAGVSQSPSNKVTEKGKDVELRCDPISGHTALYWYRQSLGQGLEFLIYFQGNSAPDKSGLPSDRFSAERTGGSVSTLTIQRTQQEDSAVYLCASSLAGGVSIKAFFGQGTRLTVV.

The chain recombines TRBV6-5 with TRBJ2-4, with D perhaps TRBD2 (5 bases). The CDR3 covers 15 residues. Germline CDR1 reads MNHEY; CDR2 reads SVGAGI. Between the trimmed V and J ends, which lost 0 bases and 0 bases, there was a span of 6 bases. The CDR3, as DNA: TGTGCCAGCAGTTACTCGCGGGTAGCCAAAAACATTCAGTACTTC. Residues: CASSYSRVAKNIQYF.

The rearrangement links TRBV14 to TRBJ2-1, with D perhaps matching TRBD2 (6 bases). This CDR3 contains 17 residues. The germline CDR1 and CDR2 sequences are SGHDN and FVKESK. V was trimmed by 4 bases and J by 7 bases, leaving 23 bases between them. The CDR3: CASSPSSSVGRRNEQFF. The CDR3 region has the DNA TGTGCCAGCAGCCCGTCCTCTAGCGTTGGTAGGAGGAATGAGCAGTTCTTC.

V usage is TRBV5-8 and J usage is TRBJ2-1; 9 bases fit TRBD2. The CDR3 has 15 amino acids. Trimming cost V 2 bases and J 5 bases; bases outside gene matches: 5. Germline assignment: CDR1 SGHTS and CDR2 YDEGEE. The CDR3 DNA is TGTGCCAGCAGCTTAAGAGGACTAGCGAACAATGAGCAGTTCTTC. The encoded protein is CASSLRGLANNEQFF. Looking up the rest from reference TRBV5-8 and TRBJ2-1 gives the full variable domain: EAGVTQSPTHLIKTRGQQATLRCSPISGHTSVYWYQQALGLGLQFLLWYDEGEERNRGNFPPRFSGRQFPNYSSELNVNALELEDSALYLCASSLRGLANNEQFFGPGTRLTVL.

This chain connects TRBV6-5 to TRBJ1-2; D gene unclear. The germline CDR1 and CDR2 sequences are MNHEY and SVGAGI. Between the trimmed V and J ends, which lost 5 bases and 5 bases, there was a span of 18 bases. CDR3 length: 15 amino acids. CDR3 nucleotides: TGTGCCAGCAGTCGGGGTTTAGCGAACCCTTATGGCTACACCTTC. Protein sequence: CASSRGLANPYGYTF.

The chain employs TRBV6-5 and TRBJ1-4; D is possibly TRBD1 (5 bases). Germline-derived CDR1 and CDR2 are MNHEY and SVGAGI. The CDR3 loop spans 14 amino acids. Deletions cut 4 bases from V and 3 bases from J, with 9 bases between. CDR3 nucleotide sequence: TGTGCCAGCAGTTCCAGGGTGGCTAATGAAAAACTGTTTTTT. This gives the protein CASSSRVANEKLFF.

This clone was seen a handful of times. The genes are TRBV28 and TRBJ1-2; D unresolved. The V gene's germline CDR1 is MDHEN and CDR2 SYDVKM. There are 11 residues in the CDR3. The V end lost 7 bases, the J end lost 3 bases, and 6 bases lay between the germline ends. The CDR3 nucleotides read TGTGCCAGCAAGGCGGACTATGGCTACACCTTC. Translated, it gives CASKADYGYTF.

The rearrangement joins TRBV18 to TRBJ1-2, with 9 bases that match TRBD1. The junction had 7 bases not matched to a gene; V was cut back by 6 bases and J by 2 bases. Germline CDR1 KGHSH, CDR2 LQKENI. The CDR3 sequence is 15 residues long. This CDR3 reads CASSPPDRGNYGYTF. DNA of the CDR3: TGTGCCAGCTCTCCTCCCGACAGGGGGAACTATGGCTACACCTTC.

The genes are TRBV29-1 and TRBJ1-1; D gene uncertain. Germline lookup yields CDR1 SQVTM and CDR2 ANQGSEA. The CDR3 covers 11 residues. The ends were cut back, 4 bases at V and 1 base at J, with 4 bases in the middle. The CDR3 nucleotides are TGCAGCGTTGTGCGGAACACTGAAGCTTTCTTT. Its protein is CSVVRNTEAFF.